These T cell receptor beta chains were read from a single sample in a study of blood T cell repertoires in COVID-19. TCRdb keeps only in-frame clones here, not all; method: immunoSEQ multiplex PCR. The table records about 400,000 clones, about 88% of them present only once. Specimen: PBMCs or T cells enriched from blood (not recorded which). These receptors originate from a woman between 25 and 40 years old who had recovered from COVID-19. The CDR3 runs from the conserved cysteine through the conserved F or W. D genes are given only for firm matches. The listing skips clone size in some rows; elsewhere it reads once, few, many or a size class.

d_call	v_call	clone_size	j_call	cdr3_nt	cdr3_aa
.	TRBV13	.	TRBJ2-7	TGTGCCAGCAGCTCAAACCTTGGGCGGGGAAACGAGCAGTACTTC	CASSSNLGRGNEQYF
.	TRBV29-1	.	TRBJ2-7	TGCAGCGTTGAAACCTCCGGGATCTACGAGCAGTACTTC	CSVETSGIYEQYF
.	TRBV27	.	TRBJ1-6	TGTGCCAGCAGTTTTCACGGGGATTCACCCCTCCACTTT	CASSFHGDSPLHF
TRBD2	TRBV7-9	.	TRBJ2-7	TGTGCCAGCAGCTCGCCTTTCGACCCAGCGGGAGGCCTTACCTACGAGCAGTACTTC	CASSSPFDPAGGLTYEQYF
.	TRBV5-1	.	TRBJ2-3	TGCGCCAGCAGCTTGTCCCCGCTGGCTAGCACAGATACGCAGTATTTT	CASSLSPLASTDTQYF
.	TRBV5-5	once	TRBJ1-1	TGTGCCAGCAGACAAGGACAGAACACTGAAGCTTTCTTT	CASRQGQNTEAFF
TRBD2	TRBV7-8	.	TRBJ2-1	TGTGCCAGCAGCTTAGCGAGCGGGGGTCACAATGAGCAGTTCTTC	CASSLASGGHNEQFF
.	TRBV29-1	.	TRBJ1-1	TGCAGCGCCCAGGCCGGGGAAGGAGCGACTGAAGCTTTCTTT	CSAQAGEGATEAFF
TRBD1	TRBV5-8	.	TRBJ1-4	TGTGCCAGCAGTTCCGGACAGGTCAAAGAAGGAAAACTGTTTTTT	CASSSGQVKEGKLFF
TRBD1	TRBV19	.	TRBJ1-5	TGTGCCAGTAGTGCCTGGACAGGGGACGGCAATCAGCCCCAGCATTTT	CASSAWTGDGNQPQHF
TRBD1	TRBV11-2	once	TRBJ2-7	TGTGCCAGCAGCTACCGGGACAGGGGGCATGGCGAGCAGTACTTC	CASSYRDRGHGEQYF
.	TRBV28	.	TRBJ2-7	TGTGCCAGCAGTTCCCCGACTCCTCAGGGCTCGCACGAGCAGTACTTC	CASSSPTPQGSHEQYF
.	TRBV5-1	.	TRBJ1-1	TGCGCCAGCAGCTTGGCCGCGGGGGACGCTTTCTTT	CASSLAAGDAFF
.	TRBV21-1	.	TRBJ1-6	TGTGCCAGCAGTCCTGTGGGGGGTAGCTCCTATAATTCACCCCTCCACTTT	CASSPVGGSSYNSPLHF
.	TRBV24-1	.	TRBJ2-2	TGTGCCACCAGTGACACAGGGCTTTCCGGGGAGCTGTTTTTT	CATSDTGLSGELFF
.	TRBV27	.	TRBJ1-5	TGTGCCAGCAGTAAACTCACGGACTACAATCAGCCCCAGCATTTT	CASSKLTDYNQPQHF
TRBD1	TRBV13	.	TRBJ1-4	TGTGCCAGCAGCACCCGAAGGGACAGGGAGGATTTCGTTGAAAAACTGTTTTTT	CASSTRRDREDFVEKLFF
.	TRBV11-2	.	TRBJ2-3	TGTGCCAGCAGCTTAGCGGGAGCATTGGATACGCAGTATTTT	CASSLAGALDTQYF
TRBD2	TRBV18	few	TRBJ2-7	TGTGCCAGCTCACCCGTTCTAGCGGGAGGGCCCGACGAGCAGTACTTC	CASSPVLAGGPDEQYF
.	TRBV7-6	.	TRBJ2-3	TGTGCCAGCAGCTTAGGGTCAGGTACGGATACGCAGTATTTT	CASSLGSGTDTQYF
.	TRBV28	.	TRBJ2-1	TGTGCCAGCGTTCGGGGGGCCCCAAATGAGCAGTTCTTC	CASVRGAPNEQFF
.	TRBV30	once	TRBJ2-1	TGTGCCTGGACTAGCGCCTTTGGGGCCTACAATGAGCAGTTCTTC	CAWTSAFGAYNEQFF
.	TRBV19	.	TRBJ1-1	TGTGCCAGTAGTATAAACCCCAGGGTAGGCACTGAAGCTTTCTTT	CASSINPRVGTEAFF
TRBD2	TRBV2	.	TRBJ2-3	TGTGCCAGCAGTCAGGGACTAGGAAGTTTAGATACGCAGTATTTT	CASSQGLGSLDTQYF
TRBD2	TRBV3-1/TRBV3-2	.	TRBJ2-5	TGTGCCAGCAGCCCGAGCGGGGGGCGAGGGGAGACCCAGTACTTC	CASSPSGGRGETQYF
.	TRBV21-1	.	TRBJ2-1	TGTGCCAGCAGCAAGCTGACCGGGACAGGGCCCAATGAGCAGTTCTTC	CASSKLTGTGPNEQFF
TRBD2	TRBV27	.	TRBJ2-7	TGTGCCAGCAGCCGGCGTTTAGCGGGAGTTAGCTACGAGCAGTACTTC	CASSRRLAGVSYEQYF
.	TRBV5-1	.	TRBJ2-5	TGCGCCAGCAGCTTGGCCAGACAGCAAGAGACCCAGTACTTC	CASSLARQQETQYF
TRBD1	TRBV11-2	.	TRBJ2-7	TGTGCCACCGGGACAGGGTCCTCCTACGAGCAGTACTTC	CATGTGSSYEQYF
.	TRBV19	once	TRBJ1-6	TGTGCCAGTAGTAACAGGGAAAATTCACCCCTCCACTTT	CASSNRENSPLHF
TRBD1	TRBV7-9	once	TRBJ1-4	TGTGCCAGCAGCACCGGACAGGGGGCTGTTCGTGAAAAACTGTTTTTT	CASSTGQGAVREKLFF
TRBD2	TRBV5-4	.	TRBJ2-3	TGTGCCAGCAGCTCCGGGACTAGCGGGAGCACAGATACGCAGTATTTT	CASSSGTSGSTDTQYF
TRBD1	TRBV28	.	TRBJ1-1	TGTGCCAGCAGTTCCGGAGGGACAGGGAACACTGAAGCTTTCTTT	CASSSGGTGNTEAFF
.	TRBV2	.	TRBJ1-6	TGTGCCAGCAGTGAAAGCAGGGGCTATAATTCACCCCTCCACTTT	CASSESRGYNSPLHF
TRBD2	TRBV5-6	.	TRBJ2-7	TGTGCCAGCAGTCCCGGGACTAGTAACCACGAGCAGTACTTC	CASSPGTSNHEQYF
.	TRBV28	.	TRBJ1-4	TGTGCCAGCAGTTTGCCCGGGACAACTAATGAAAAACTGTTTTTT	CASSLPGTTNEKLFF
TRBD1	TRBV6-5	.	TRBJ1-6	TGTGCCAGCAGTTACGAGGGGGCTTCCTATAATTCACCCCTCCACTTT	CASSYEGASYNSPLHF
.	TRBV18	.	TRBJ2-6	TGTGCCAGCTCCCCTTCCCAGGGCGCTGGGGCCAACGTCCTGACTTTC	CASSPSQGAGANVLTF
.	TRBV20-1	few	TRBJ2-7	TGCAGTGCTAGTCGGGAGACAGGGAAGCAGTACTTC	CSASRETGKQYF
TRBD1	TRBV4-1	.	TRBJ2-7	TGCGCCAGCAGCCCGGGACAGGGTACGGACGAGCAGTACTTC	CASSPGQGTDEQYF
TRBD2	TRBV24-1	.	TRBJ2-1	TGTGCCACCAGTGGGGTGGGGGGGAGCTCCTACAATGAGCAGTTCTTC	CATSGVGGSSYNEQFF
.	TRBV29-1	.	TRBJ1-2	TGCAGCGCTCTGGGGGCATCCTACTATGGCTACACCTTC	CSALGASYYGYTF